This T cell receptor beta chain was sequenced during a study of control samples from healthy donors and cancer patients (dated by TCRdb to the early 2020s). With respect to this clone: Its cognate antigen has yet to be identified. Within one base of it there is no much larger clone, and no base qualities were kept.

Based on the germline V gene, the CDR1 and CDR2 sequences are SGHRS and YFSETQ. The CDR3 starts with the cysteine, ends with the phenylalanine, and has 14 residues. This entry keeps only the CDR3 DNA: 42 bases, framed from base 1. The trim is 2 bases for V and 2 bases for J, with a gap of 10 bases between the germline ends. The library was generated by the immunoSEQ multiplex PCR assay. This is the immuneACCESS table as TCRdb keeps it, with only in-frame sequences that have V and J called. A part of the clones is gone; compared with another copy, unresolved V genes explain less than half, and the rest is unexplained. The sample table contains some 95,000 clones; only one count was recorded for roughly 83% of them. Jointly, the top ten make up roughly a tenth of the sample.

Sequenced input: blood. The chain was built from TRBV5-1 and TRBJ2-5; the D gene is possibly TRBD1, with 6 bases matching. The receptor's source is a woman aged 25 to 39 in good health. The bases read TGCGCCAGCAGCTTTCAACAGGGACAAGAGACCCAGTACTTC. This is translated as CASSFQQGQETQYF.